This entry describes one TCR beta chain. The data were taken from a study of glioma-infiltrating T cells after dendritic cell vaccination. Germline V gene data show CDR1 as SGHTA and CDR2 as FQGTGA. There are 16 residues in the CDR3. With V trimmed by 8 bases and J by 0 bases, 9 bases remained unmatched. TCRdb keeps only in-frame clones here, not all; method: immunoSEQ multiplex PCR. Seen here are fewer than 90,000 clones, less than 90% observed once, and the top ten hold less than 7.5%. The sample's time point: after dendritic cell vaccination, including at tumor progression/relapse. The source material was blood, sampled after dendritic cell vaccination. The sequence was obtained from a human donor with glioblastoma. The rearrangement links TRBV7-3 to TRBJ2-1, with 8 positions matching TRBD2. CDR3 DNA sequence: TGTGCCAGCGCTCCCTCCGGGGGGGGCTCCTACAATGAGCAGTTCTTC. The encoded protein is CASAPSGGGSYNEQFF.